What follows is one T cell receptor beta chain and its context. Its recognized antigen is unknown. Base quality data are lacking; no much larger clone is found one base away. This specimen belongs to a study of blood T cell repertoires in COVID-19 (dated by TCRdb to 2018 to 2021). Regarding the complete study: Samples from collaborators originated in the United States, Italy and Spain and spanned both the acute and convalescent phases of COVID-19. The prospective study material was composed of cDNA or gDNA derived from T cells, B-cell-depleted T cells, or PBMCs. Subjects who had been exposed to COVID-19, were actively infected with it, or had recovered from it provided the deeply sampled blood TCRbeta repertoires that made up the dataset. The repertoires were released in a freely available public database intended as a resource for research on the immune response to SARS-CoV-2. The samples were drawn from two sources: the first 160 participants of the ongoing ImmuneRACE study, and over 950 subjects contributed by 6 global collaborators. The sample metadata nearly always contained a de-identified subject ID, COVID-19 status, age in years and sex. Where available, HLA class I and class II types were obtained from metadata supplied by the sample provider rather than from assay-based typing. Overall results and qualifications from the work: The quantity of clinical and demographic metadata differed by source and by participant and was supplied without curation.

TCRbeta CDR3 regions were amplified from genomic DNA using the immunoSEQ Assay, a bias-controlled multiplex PCR. The paper's processing steps were these. Nucleated cell counts per sample were estimated from amplification of reference gene primers within the assay. To quantify the absolute abundance of each unique TCRbeta CDR3 rearrangement, sequence reads were collapsed and filtered. For each sample, productive Simpson clonality was calculated as the square root of Simpson's diversity index over productive rearrangements. TCRdb carries this immuneACCESS record with in-frame sequences only. Its versions omit some clonotypes, under half of them owing to an unresolved V gene in the studies checked, with the rest unexplained. Clone size and V and J calls were adopted from that table, with D and trimming inferred from the DNA. The sample table holds 250,000 or so clones, of which around 88% were seen once. Approximately 6% of the sample goes to the ten largest clones.

In Seattle, one collaborating source enrolled patients while the infection was active and tracked those patients longitudinally over the course of disease. Collaborating institutions collected whole blood in K2EDTA tubes following their own protocols. Collaborator samples were shipped for TCRbeta analysis as frozen whole blood, isolated PBMCs, or DNA extracted from either sample type. The source is a woman under 40 with COVID-19, enrolled during active disease. The sample was peripheral blood.

The encoded CDR3 is CASGSAGGLDTGELFF. The DNA sequence is as follows: TGTGCTAGCGGTTCTGCGGGGGGGTTGGACACCGGGGAGCTGTTTTTT. Recombination linked TRBV7-7 to TRBJ2-2; TRBD2 agrees with 9 junctional bases. From its cysteine to its phenylalanine, the CDR3 spans 16 amino acids. The entry retains the CDR3 DNA only, 48 bases that are in frame from base 1. Via the germline V gene (reference sequence), CDR1 is SSHAT and CDR2 FNYEAQ.